The entry below describes one T cell receptor (beta chain). The data derive from a study of radiation and T cells in renal cell carcinoma. The CDR3 is 13 amino acids. Germline assignment: CDR1 SGHAT and CDR2 FQNNGV. V was trimmed by 5 bases and J by 7 bases, leaving 15 bases between them. Generated by immunoSEQ multiplex PCR, the TCRdb table keeps only in-frame clones and is missing some. Of about 26,000 clones in the sample, more than 65% were seen once. Documented time point: blood 2 weeks post-SBRT. Sample treatment: 15 Gy SBRT to primary tumor, nephrectomy 4 weeks later. This renal cell carcinoma was of the clear cell type.

The chain carries TRBV11-2 and TRBJ2-7; a weak D match, TRBD2 (6 bases). This material consisted of blood, taken from a patient whose treatment included radiotherapy and nephrectomy. The sequence was collected from a man between 60 and 75 years old with renal cell carcinoma. CDR3 in amino acids: CASSPTRAGEQYF. The CDR3 DNA reads as TGTGCCAGCAGCCCGACTCGGGCGGGGGAGCAGTACTTC.